This T cell receptor (beta chain) was observed in a study of T and B cells in COVID-19 patients. From blood, roughly 250-550 ng of genomic DNA served as TRB template. TRB rearrangements were amplified by multiplex PCR with BIOMED2 TRB-A/B primers. TCRdb analysed the multiplex PCR reads with MiXCR anew, one entry per CDR3 protein. Seen here are more than 7,500 distinct CDR3 sequences, roughly 31% observed once, and the top ten hold 5% to 6.5%. The germline V and J ends were trimmed by 0 bases and 0 bases, with 7 bases remaining between them. Germline V gene lookup returns CDR1 SGHRS and CDR2 YFSETQ. The CDR3 runs to 14 residues.

The V and J genes are TRBV5-1 and TRBJ2-7, with D possibly being TRBD2 (5 bases). The sequenced material came from blood. The TCR was taken from a human donor who had recovered from COVID-19. The CDR3 DNA follows: TGCGCCAGCAGCTTGGATGCGGGCTCCTACGAGCAGTACTTC. Translating gives CASSLDAGSYEQYF.